This entry is about one TCR beta chain. The entry originates in a study of blood T cell repertoires in COVID-19. Across the study: The United States, Italy and Spain provided the acute and convalescent COVID-19 samples.

Germline loops: CDR1 SGHDT, CDR2 YYEEEE. CDR3 size: 15 residues. The germline V and J ends were trimmed by 0 bases and 2 bases, with 11 bases remaining between them. Original processing methods: Reference gene primer amplification gave nucleated cell count estimates. Profiled with immunoSEQ multiplex PCR; TCRdb holds only in-frame clones, not every one. The V and J calls and clone size are taken from that table; D and trimming were inferred from the DNA. This sample yields almost 200,000 clones, of which around 92% are seen a single time; about 8.1% belongs to the top ten. Cohort placement rested on clinical history that participants reported themselves. Cohort 3 recovered donors had two negative PCRs, clearance, or symptom resolution.

Sequences were obtained from PBMCs or T cells enriched from blood (not recorded which). The V gene is TRBV5-6, the J gene TRBJ1-2; TRBD1 might be the D (5 bases). This receptor was identified in a woman aged 18-35 years who had recovered from COVID-19. CDR3 amino acids: CASSLVGRTNYGYTF. The CDR3 nucleotides are TGTGCCAGCAGCTTGGTTGGGCGGACAAACTATGGCTACACCTTC.